This T cell receptor beta chain is drawn from a study of blood T cell repertoires in COVID-19. Assay used: immunoSEQ multiplex PCR; TCRdb lists only in-frame clones, some missing. Here the sample spans 300,000 or so clones, more than 80% being singletons. Germline lookup yields CDR1 MDHEN and CDR2 SYDVKM. V dropped 7 bases and J dropped 5 bases, with 13 bases sitting between them. The CDR3 extends over 13 amino acids. The sequencing sample was made of PBMCs or T cells enriched from blood (not recorded which). The clonotype comes from a woman aged 25 to 39 who had recovered from COVID-19. The chain uses TRBV28 and TRBJ2-3; D gene unclear. The CDR3 DNA is TGTGCCAGCAACGGATTTCGGGTAGATACGCAGTATTTT. Amino acids: CASNGFRVDTQYF. Full variable domain (remainder filled in from reference TRBV28 and TRBJ2-3): DVKVTQSSRYLVKRTGEKVFLECVQDMDHENMFWYRQDPGLGLRLIYFSYDVKMKEKGDIPEGYSVSREKKERFSLILESASTNQTSMYLCASNGFRVDTQYFGPGTRLTVL.